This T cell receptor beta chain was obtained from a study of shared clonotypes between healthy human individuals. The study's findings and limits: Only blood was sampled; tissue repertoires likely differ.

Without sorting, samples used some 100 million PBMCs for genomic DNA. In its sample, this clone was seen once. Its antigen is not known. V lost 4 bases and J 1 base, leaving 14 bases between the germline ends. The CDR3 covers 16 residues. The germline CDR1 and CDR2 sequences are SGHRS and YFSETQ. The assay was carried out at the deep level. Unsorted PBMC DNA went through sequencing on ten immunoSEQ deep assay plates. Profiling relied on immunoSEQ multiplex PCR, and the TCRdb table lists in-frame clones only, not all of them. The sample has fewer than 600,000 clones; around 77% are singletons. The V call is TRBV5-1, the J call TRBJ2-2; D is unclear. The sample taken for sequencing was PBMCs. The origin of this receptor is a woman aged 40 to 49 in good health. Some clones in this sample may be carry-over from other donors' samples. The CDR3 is CASSPSPLENTGELFF. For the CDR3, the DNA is TGCGCCAGCAGCCCGAGCCCCTTAGAGAACACCGGGGAGCTGTTTTTT.